This paragraph covers one T cell receptor (beta chain) sequence. This sample was taken from a study of blood T cell repertoires in COVID-19. For the study at large: Italy, Spain and the United States were the sources of the convalescent and acute COVID-19 samples. In each case, the material was cDNA or gDNA derived from T cells, B-cell-depleted T cells, or PBMCs.

Germline-derived CDR1 and CDR2 are SGHAT and FQNNGV. The CDR3 has 16 amino acids. V shed 5 bases, J shed 5 bases, and the junction held 11 bases outside the gene matches. Per the original methods: Reference gene primers were amplified, and this amplification served to estimate nucleated cell counts. Using immunoSEQ multiplex PCR, the repertoire was profiled, and TCRdb retains in-frame clones only, with some absent. V, J and clone size were drawn from that table, and D and trimming were deduced from the DNA. The profile shows about 27,000 clones, 80% to 90% of them singletons. Input material: peripheral blood. This TCR came from a woman aged 45-65 years with active COVID-19. The chain carries TRBV11-2 and TRBJ2-1, with TRBD2 matching over 8 bases. CDR3 bases: TGTGCCAGCAGCCTTACCGGACTAGCCGAAAACAATGAGCAGTTCTTC. It is translated as CASSLTGLAENNEQFF.